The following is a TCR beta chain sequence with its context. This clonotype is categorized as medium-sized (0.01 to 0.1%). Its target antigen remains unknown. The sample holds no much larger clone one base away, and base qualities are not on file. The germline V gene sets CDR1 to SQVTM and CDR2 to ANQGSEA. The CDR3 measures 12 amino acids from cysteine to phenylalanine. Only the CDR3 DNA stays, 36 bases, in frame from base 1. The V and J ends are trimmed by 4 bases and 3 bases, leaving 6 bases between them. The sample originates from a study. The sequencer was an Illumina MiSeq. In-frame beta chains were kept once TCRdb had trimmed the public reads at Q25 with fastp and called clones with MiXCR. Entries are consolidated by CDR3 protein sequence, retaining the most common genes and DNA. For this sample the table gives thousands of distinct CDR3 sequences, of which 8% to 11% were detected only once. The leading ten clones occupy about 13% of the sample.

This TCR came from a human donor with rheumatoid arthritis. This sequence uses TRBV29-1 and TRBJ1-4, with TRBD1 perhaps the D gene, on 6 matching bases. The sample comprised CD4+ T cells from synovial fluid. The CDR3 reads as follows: CSVGQANEKLFF. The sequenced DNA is TGCAGCGTTGGACAGGCTAATGAAAAACTGTTTTTT.